This T cell receptor (beta chain) is drawn from a study of T-cell memory formation after mild COVID-19. General study findings and limits: Among contracting clones, CD4+ were mainly CM/EM and CD8+ enriched in EMRA. Cross-reactive memory apparently joined, as some responding clones appeared in pre-infection memory.

V lost 1 base and J lost 4, with 8 bases in between. This CDR3 spans 13 amino acids. Per the germline V gene, CDR1 is MGHRA and CDR2 is YSYEKL. Barcoded TCR alpha and TCR beta cDNA libraries with UMIs came from 5'RACE using constant-segment primers. TCRdb processed the 5' RACE reads anew with MiXCR; each CDR3 protein has one entry. Here the sample spans some 110,000 distinct CDR3 sequences, over 15% being singletons. This clonotype was counted a few times. The antigen is unknown. This clonotype originated in an adult woman who had mild COVID-19 (a few samples of this study predate the infection). Cell type and time point are not known. The chain links TRBV4-1 to TRBJ2-7; D is unresolved. The sample consisted of PBMCs or a T cell subset sorted from them (not recorded which). The CDR3 reads CASSQVPGYEQYF. In DNA form, the CDR3 reads TGCGCCAGCAGCCAAGTACCCGGTTACGAGCAGTACTTC.